The 7 T cell receptor beta chains given below trace back to one sample, sequenced in a study of blood T cell repertoires in COVID-19. Using immunoSEQ multiplex PCR, the repertoire was profiled, and TCRdb retains in-frame clones only, with some absent. Of around 88,000 clones listed, roughly 90% are singletons. Source material: peripheral blood. These receptors all come from a woman older than 75 with acute or convalescent COVID-19.

The chain couples TRBV4-3 to TRBJ1-3; a possible D gene is TRBD1 (5 bases). V lost 8 bases to trimming and J lost 2 bases, with 13 bases between them. The V gene's germline CDR1 is LGHNA and CDR2 YSLEER. The CDR3 is made up of 14 amino acids. The DNA of the CDR3 is TGCGCCAGCGGTGTAAAGGGGACTGGAAACACCATATATTTT. Protein sequence: CASGVKGTGNTIYF.

The gene calls are TRBV28 and TRBJ2-7, with D perhaps TRBD1 (6 bases). This CDR3 is built from 17 residues. Germline values: CDR1 MDHEN, CDR2 SYDVKM. V lost 5 bases, J lost 2 bases, and 22 bases lay in between. CDR3 nucleotides: TGTGCCAGCAGTCCACAGACAGGAGCACTCAGTCCCTACGAGCAGTACTTC. Encoded protein: CASSPQTGALSPYEQYF.

About this clone: A read error may account for a junction end that differs from germline. The V gene is TRBV19, the J gene TRBJ1-2; D is unresolved. The CDR3 length is 13 residues. In germline, CDR1 is LNHDA, CDR2 SQIVND (reference sequence). In DNA, the CDR3 is TGTGCCAGTAGTTTAGACTATCGGTATGGCTACACCTTC. Protein: CASSLDYRYGYTF. Variable domain in full (rest from reference TRBV19 and TRBJ1-2): DGGITQSPKYLFRKEGQNVTLSCEQNLNHDAMYWYRQDPGQGLRLIYYSQIVNDFQKGDIAEGYSVSREKKESFPLTVTSAQKNPTAFYLCASSLDYRYGYTFGSGTRLTVV.

The V gene is TRBV11-2, the J gene TRBJ2-7; a possible D gene is TRBD1 (5 bases). Trimming removed 7 bases from V and 7 bases from J, with 14 bases in between. The germline V gene encodes CDR1 SGHAT and CDR2 FQNNGV. This CDR3 region has 12 residues. The CDR3 here is CASNKGVGEQYF. Here the CDR3 DNA reads TGTGCCAGCAACAAAGGGGTTGGAGAGCAGTACTTC.

The chain carries TRBV5-4 and TRBJ1-2; TRBD1 is a possible D gene (5 bases). CDR3 length equals 13 residues. Trimming took off 4 bases at V and 4 bases at J, with 11 bases between the two ends. CDR1 is SGHNT and CDR2 is YYREEE in the germline V gene (reference sequence). The CDR3 is CASSVTGAYGYTF. The DNA for the CDR3 is TGTGCCAGCAGCGTTACAGGCGCCTATGGCTACACCTTC. Variable domain in full (rest from reference TRBV5-4 and TRBJ1-2): ETGVTQSPTHLIKTRGQQVTLRCSSQSGHNTVSWYQQALGQGPQFIFQYYREEENGRGNFPPRFSGLQFPNYSSELNVNALELDDSALYLCASSVTGAYGYTFGSGTRLTVV.

This chain joins TRBV2 and TRBJ1-1; D gene ambiguous. Germline V gene lookup returns CDR1 SNHLY and CDR2 FYNNEI. The CDR3 is made up of 13 amino acids. Trimming took 6 bases from V and 1 from J, leaving 9 bases between them. CDR3 amino acids: CASRGTANTEAFF. CDR3 coding DNA: TGTGCCAGCAGGGGCACAGCGAACACTGAAGCTTTCTTT.

V usage is TRBV7-8 and J usage is TRBJ1-6; D is undetermined. Trimming cost V 1 base and J 8 bases, with 12 bases left between them. This CDR3 comprises 15 residues. The germline CDR1 and CDR2 sequences are SGHVS and FQNEAQ. This CDR3 is CASSLVETGYSPLHF. CDR3 bases: TGTGCCAGCAGCTTAGTTGAGACTGGGTATTCACCCCTCCACTTT.